These 20 T cell receptor beta chains were sequenced from one sample in a study of T cells in Graves' hyperthyroidism and ophthalmopathy. It was RNA transcripts that yielded the amplified TCR beta CDR3 regions. TCR CDR3 regions were first amplified by RT-PCR with HTBI primers. One entry per CDR3 protein, called by TCRdb with MiXCR from the multiplex PCR reads. The sample records 600,000 or so distinct CDR3 sequences, 14% being singletons. Sequenced: blood. The receptor set was obtained from a woman between 50 and 59 years old with Graves' ophthalmopathy.

This clonotype was seen ten or more times. This chain joins TRBV27 and TRBJ1-2; no definite D call. CDR1 and CDR2 from the germline V gene are MNHEY and SMNVEV (reference sequence). V shed 3 bases and J shed 3 bases, with 11 bases lying between them. The length of the CDR3 is 14 residues. The DNA of the CDR3 is TGTGCCAGCAGTTTCGGGAACACGGACTATGGCTACACCTTC. Translation: CASSFGNTDYGYTF.

This clonotype was picked up one time. The rearrangement uses TRBV10-3 and TRBJ2-3, with 7 nucleotides matching TRBD2. The CDR3 totals 16 residues. Germline V CDR1 and CDR2: ENHRY, SYGVKD. V shed 1 base, J shed 5 bases, and the junction held 9 bases outside the gene matches. The CDR3 loop is CAISEYRGGSRDTQYF. Here the CDR3 DNA reads TGTGCCATCAGTGAGTATCGCGGCGGGAGCCGAGATACGCAGTATTTT.

This clonotype was recorded at least ten times. This sequence joins TRBV28 and TRBJ2-1, with 8 nucleotides matching TRBD1. The ends lost 4 bases at V and 7 bases at J; junction bases unmatched: 9. The germline V gene has CDR1 MDHEN and CDR2 SYDVKM. The CDR3 has 15 residues. CDR3 amino acids: CASSSIGQGGNEQFF. The CDR3, as DNA: TGTGCCAGCAGTTCCATCGGACAGGGTGGGAATGAGCAGTTCTTC.

The chain combines TRBV9 with TRBJ1-5, with D perhaps matching TRBD1 (5 bases). CDR1 is SGDLS and CDR2 is YYNGEE in the germline V gene. The CDR3 is made up of 15 amino acids. V dropped 2 bases and J dropped 5 bases, with 14 bases sitting between them. DNA of the CDR3: TGTGCCAGCAGCGTCGGGACCGGGACGGATCAGCCCCAGCATTTT. This encodes CASSVGTGTDQPQHF.

This clonotype was seen once. V is TRBV3-1 and J is TRBJ1-1; TRBD1 is a possible D gene (6 bases). The CDR3 runs to 12 residues. The V end was cut by 4 bases, the J end by 9 bases, with 12 bases between. The V gene's germline CDR1 is LGHDT and CDR2 YNNKEL (reference sequence). This CDR3 is CASSLGTNQAFF. The CDR3 bases are TGTGCCAGCAGCCTCGGGACAAATCAAGCTTTCTTT.

The sample holds many counts of this clonotype. The CDR3 DNA reads TGTGCCAGCAGCGGAGCGGGAGTAGTCCATGAGCAGTTCTTC. The encoded protein is CASSGAGVVHEQFF. The chain carries TRBV9 and TRBJ2-1; 8 bases are a match to TRBD2. The CDR3 totals 14 residues. Germline V gene lookup returns CDR1 SGDLS and CDR2 YYNGEE. V lost 3 bases and J lost 8; bases outside the gene matches: 7.

Ten or more counts support this clonotype. The genes are TRBV3-1 and TRBJ1-5; tentatively, D is TRBD1 (5 bases). The CDR3 is 15 residues long. Trimming stripped 1 base from V and 0 bases from J, with 7 bases between. Looked up from germline, CDR1 is LGHDT and CDR2 is YNNKEL (reference sequence). The CDR3 reads CASSQGQSSNQPQHF. In nucleotides, the CDR3 is TGTGCCAGCAGCCAAGGACAGTCTAGCAATCAGCCCCAGCATTTT.

This clonotype was seen repeatedly, ten times or more. The V call is TRBV20-1, the J call TRBJ2-5; a possible D gene is TRBD2 (6 bases). Trimming shortened V by 4 bases and J by 5 bases, and 14 bases separated the two germline ends. The CDR3 spans 13 residues. CDR1 and CDR2 from the germline V gene are DFQATT and SNEGSKA (reference sequence). This CDR3 reads CSANPGVGETQYF. DNA for the CDR3: TGCAGTGCTAACCCGGGGGTCGGGGAGACCCAGTACTTC.

This clonotype has a count of ten or more. The chain is built from TRBV3-1 and TRBJ2-3; the match to TRBD2 covers 15 bases. The CDR3 has 17 residues. From germline, CDR1 is LGHDT and CDR2 YNNKEL (reference sequence). V dropped 3 bases and J dropped 5; count of bases not matched to a gene: 6. This chain's CDR3 is CASSHPGGLAGGDTQYF. Written as DNA, the CDR3 is TGTGCCAGCAGCCATCCTGGGGGACTAGCGGGAGGAGATACGCAGTATTTT.

This clonotype occurred many times. The gene calls are TRBV27 and TRBJ2-5, with D perhaps matching TRBD2 (8 bases). This CDR3 contains 14 residues. Trimming took off 11 bases at V and 0 bases at J, with 16 bases between the two ends. Germline CDR1 is MNHEY and CDR2 is SMNVEV (reference sequence). CDR3 in amino acids: CASRGGQYQETQYF. Here the CDR3 DNA reads TGTGCCTCCCGGGGGGGACAGTACCAAGAGACCCAGTACTTC.

This clonotype was counted many times. The rearrangement joins TRBV6-1 to TRBJ1-5; no reliable D call. V was shortened by 3 bases and J by 7 bases, with 10 bases between the two germline ends. Germline lookup yields CDR1 MNHNS and CDR2 SASEGT. The CDR3 loop spans 13 amino acids. DNA for the CDR3: TGTGCCAGCAGTGAGGAGAGGGAACAGCCCCAGCATTTT. Translation: CASSEEREQPQHF.

The sample holds many counts of this clonotype. The chain links TRBV20-1 to TRBJ2-3; the match to TRBD2 covers 7 bases. CDR3 length: 18 residues. V lost 0 bases, J lost 0 bases, and 12 bases stayed unmatched. Germline assignment: CDR1 DFQATT and CDR2 SNEGSKA (reference sequence). CDR3 sequence (DNA): TGCAGTGCTAGAGATAGCAGCGGGGTACACCCTAGCACAGATACGCAGTATTTT. This gives the protein CSARDSSGVHPSTDTQYF.

This clonotype has at least ten counts. As DNA, the CDR3 is TGCAGTGCTAGAGATCAAGCCCACGAGCAGTACTTC. This translates into CSARDQAHEQYF. This rearrangement joins TRBV20-1 to TRBJ2-7; no definite D call. V was clipped by 0 bases and J by 5 bases, with 8 bases between them. CDR1 and CDR2 from the germline V gene are DFQATT and SNEGSKA (reference sequence). CDR3 length: 12 residues.

This clonotype was found many times. This chain links TRBV27 with TRBJ2-1; 9 nucleotides agree with TRBD2. V was pared by 5 bases and J by 2 bases, with 10 bases of the junction left unmatched. Germline V gene data show CDR1 as MNHEY and CDR2 as SMNVEV (reference sequence). The CDR3 is 17 residues long. The CDR3 region is CASSTTSGNLAYNEQFF. As DNA, the CDR3 is TGTGCCAGCAGTACGACTAGCGGTAACCTAGCCTACAATGAGCAGTTCTTC.

The J gene is TRBJ2-5, the V gene TRBV19; 7 bases match TRBD1. V shed 3 bases, J shed 5 bases, and the junction held 9 bases outside the gene matches. The germline V gene has CDR1 LNHDA and CDR2 SQIVND (reference sequence). CDR3 length: 15 amino acids. The CDR3 spells CASSIRQGGWETQYF. The CDR3 DNA is TGTGCCAGTAGTATTCGACAGGGTGGTTGGGAGACCCAGTACTTC.

A remark on this clonotype: One end of the junction varies from germline; a read error may be responsible. V gene TRBV11-2 combines with J gene TRBJ1-2; D uncertain. There are 16 residues in the CDR3. Germline V gene data show CDR1 as SGHAT and CDR2 as FQNNGV. The CDR3 DNA reads TGCGCCAGCAGCTTGTACTCCGAAAACAATAACTATGGCTACACCTTC. Protein product: CASSLYSENNNYGYTF.

This clonotype has ten or more counts. The chain joins TRBV6-1 to TRBJ2-1, with 8 bases identical to TRBD2. This CDR3 spans 16 amino acids. Germline assignment: CDR1 MNHNS and CDR2 SASEGT. The ends lost 6 bases at V and 6 bases at J; junction bases unmatched: 13. CDR3 amino acids: CASRSPGSGSSNEQFF. In nucleotides, the CDR3 is TGTGCCAGCAGGTCCCCGGGCAGCGGGAGTTCCAATGAGCAGTTCTTC.

This clonotype has a count of ten or more. The chain recombines TRBV24-1 with TRBJ2-2; D might be TRBD2 (6 bases). The germline V gene encodes CDR1 KGHDR and CDR2 SFDVKD. The V gene lost 0 bases and the J gene lost 3 bases, with 7 bases spanning the gap. There are 15 residues in the CDR3. CDR3 bases: TGTGCCACCAGTGATTTGGGAGGGGACACCGGGGAGCTGTTTTTT. Its translation: CATSDLGGDTGELFF.

This clonotype showed up many times. This sequence joins TRBV2 and TRBJ2-1; TRBD2 matches at 10 bases. There are 15 residues in the CDR3. The V segment lost 6 bases and the J segment 9 bases; nucleotides outside the gene matches: 11. The V gene's germline CDR1 is SNHLY and CDR2 FYNNEI. As DNA, the CDR3 is TGTGCCAGCAGACCACCGGGACTAGCGTCGGGTGAGCAGTTCTTC. The encoded protein is CASRPPGLASGEQFF.

This clonotype was seen ten or more times. The rearrangement uses TRBV20-1 and TRBJ2-7; 8 bases are shared with TRBD2. Germline V gives CDR1 DFQATT, CDR2 SNEGSKA (reference sequence). The CDR3 extends over 13 amino acids. V shed 3 bases and J 2 bases; nucleotides not matched to a gene: 3. The DNA for the CDR3 is TGCAGTGCTAGTGTTAGCGGGACCTACGAGCAGTACTTC. It codes for CSASVSGTYEQYF.